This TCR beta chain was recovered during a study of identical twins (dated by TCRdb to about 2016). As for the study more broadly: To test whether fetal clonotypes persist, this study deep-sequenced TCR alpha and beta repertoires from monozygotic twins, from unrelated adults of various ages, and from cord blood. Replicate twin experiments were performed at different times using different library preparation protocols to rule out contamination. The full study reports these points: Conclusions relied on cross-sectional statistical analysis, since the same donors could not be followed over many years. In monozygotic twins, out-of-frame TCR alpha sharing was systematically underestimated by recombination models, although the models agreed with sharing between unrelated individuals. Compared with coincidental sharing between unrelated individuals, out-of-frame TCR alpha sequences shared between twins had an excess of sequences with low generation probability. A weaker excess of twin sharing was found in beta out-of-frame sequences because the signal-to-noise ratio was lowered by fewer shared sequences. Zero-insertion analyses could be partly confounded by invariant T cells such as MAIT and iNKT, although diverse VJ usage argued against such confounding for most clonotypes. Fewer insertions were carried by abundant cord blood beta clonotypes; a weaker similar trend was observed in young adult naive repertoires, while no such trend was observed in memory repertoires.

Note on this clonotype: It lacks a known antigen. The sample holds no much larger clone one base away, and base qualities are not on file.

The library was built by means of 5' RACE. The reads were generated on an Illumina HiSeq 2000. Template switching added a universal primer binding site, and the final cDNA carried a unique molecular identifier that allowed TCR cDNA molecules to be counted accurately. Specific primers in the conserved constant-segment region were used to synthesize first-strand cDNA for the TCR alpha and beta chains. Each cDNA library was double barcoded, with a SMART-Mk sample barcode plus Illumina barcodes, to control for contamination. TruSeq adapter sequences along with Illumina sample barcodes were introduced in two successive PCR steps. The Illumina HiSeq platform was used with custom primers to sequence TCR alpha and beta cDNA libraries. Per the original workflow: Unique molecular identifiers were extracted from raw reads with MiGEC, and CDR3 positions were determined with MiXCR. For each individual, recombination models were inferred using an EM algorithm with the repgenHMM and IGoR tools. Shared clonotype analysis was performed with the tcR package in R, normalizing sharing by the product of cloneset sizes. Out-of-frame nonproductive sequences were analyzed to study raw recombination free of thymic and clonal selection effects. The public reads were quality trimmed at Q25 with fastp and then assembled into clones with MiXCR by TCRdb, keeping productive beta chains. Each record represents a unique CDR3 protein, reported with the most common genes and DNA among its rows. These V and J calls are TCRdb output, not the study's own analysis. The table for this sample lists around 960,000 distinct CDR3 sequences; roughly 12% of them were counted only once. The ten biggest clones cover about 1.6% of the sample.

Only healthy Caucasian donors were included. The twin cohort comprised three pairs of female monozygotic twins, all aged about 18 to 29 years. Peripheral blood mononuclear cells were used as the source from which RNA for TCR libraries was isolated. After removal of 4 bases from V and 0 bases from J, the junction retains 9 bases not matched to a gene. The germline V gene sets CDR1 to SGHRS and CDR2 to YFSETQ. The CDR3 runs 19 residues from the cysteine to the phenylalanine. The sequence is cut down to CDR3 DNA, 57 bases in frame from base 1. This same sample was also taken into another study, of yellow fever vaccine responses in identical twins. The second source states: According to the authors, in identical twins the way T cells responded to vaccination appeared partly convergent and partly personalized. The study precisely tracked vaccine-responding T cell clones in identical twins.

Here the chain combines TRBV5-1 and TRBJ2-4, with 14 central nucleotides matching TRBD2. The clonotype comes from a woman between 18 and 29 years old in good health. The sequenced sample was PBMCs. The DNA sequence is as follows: TGCGCCAGCAGCGAGGGACTAGCGGGAGCCGCGCAAGCCAAAAACATTCAGTACTTC. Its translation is CASSEGLAGAAQAKNIQYF.